The rows below give T cell receptor beta chains drawn from one sample of a study of blood T cell repertoires in COVID-19. Method: immunoSEQ multiplex PCR; TCRdb's copy keeps in-frame clones and lacks some. This table has approximately 200,000 clones, roughly 87% appearing once. The source material was PBMCs or T cells enriched from blood (not recorded which). The receptors stem from a woman aged 30 to 39 who had recovered from COVID-19. Each CDR3 is given with its conserved first and last residue. Each record gives: CDR3 DNA, CDR3 protein, D gene, V gene, clone size, J gene. A D gene is named only where the DNA matches it firmly. Not all rows give a size; the values are once, few, many and, for expanded clones, a class.

TGTGCCATCAGCGCTGCCCGGGACAGAGCTTCGTTACGCGCCGATACGCAGTATTTT | CAISAARDRASLRADTQYF | TRBD1 | TRBV10-3 | once | TRBJ2-3
TGTGCCAGTAGTACTTGGACAGGGGGGACCGGGGAGCTGTTTTTT | CASSTWTGGTGELFF | TRBD1 | TRBV19 | once | TRBJ2-2
TGTGCCAGCAGCTTGGGGACAGGGAACACCGGGGAGCTGTTTTTT | CASSLGTGNTGELFF | TRBD1 | TRBV5-4 | . | TRBJ2-2
TGTGCCACCAGCAGAGATGAGGGGGCAGGTGAGACCCAGTACTTC | CATSRDEGAGETQYF | TRBD1 | TRBV15 | . | TRBJ2-5
TGTGCCAGCAGGGGGGACAGCCTTAACTATGGCTACACCTTC | CASRGDSLNYGYTF | TRBD1 | TRBV7-9 | . | TRBJ1-2
TGTGCCAGCAGCGTAGGGGGGGGCGCAGATACGCAGTATTTT | CASSVGGGADTQYF | . | TRBV9 | . | TRBJ2-3
TGTGCCAGCAGCAAAGTCCCCCCAATGACAGGGGTTAAAGAAGCTTTCTTT | CASSKVPPMTGVKEAFF | . | TRBV21-1 | . | TRBJ1-1
TGTGCCAGCAGTTACTCGAGTCAGGGGATGAATGAGCAGTTCTTC | CASSYSSQGMNEQFF | . | TRBV6-2/TRBV6-3 | . | TRBJ2-1
TGTGCCAGCAGCCCCCCGTACGGCGCGGGAGGAATTAATGAGCAGTTCTTC | CASSPPYGAGGINEQFF | TRBD2 | TRBV9 | . | TRBJ2-1
TGTGCCACCGCCCCGGGACTAGCGTCCGATACGCAGTATTTT | CATAPGLASDTQYF | TRBD2 | TRBV27 | . | TRBJ2-3
TGTGCCAGTAGTCTCCTACCGGGACAGGGTGAGACCCAGTACTTC | CASSLLPGQGETQYF | TRBD1 | TRBV19 | . | TRBJ2-5
TGTGCCATCAGTGAGTCGGACAGGGAGGCTTTCTTT | CAISESDREAFF | TRBD1 | TRBV10-3 | . | TRBJ1-1
TGTGCCAGCAGTGAATCCAAGAGAGGCACCTTC | CASSESKRGTF | . | TRBV2 | . | TRBJ1-2
TGTGCCAGCAGCTTATGGGGGGGGCCTGACGATGAGCAGTTCTTC | CASSLWGGPDDEQFF | . | TRBV11-2 | . | TRBJ2-1
TGTGCCAGCAGTTTTTCTAGCGGGGGGGCCGGTGAGCAGTTCTTC | CASSFSSGGAGEQFF | TRBD2 | TRBV6-5 | . | TRBJ2-1
TGCGCCAGCAGCTTGGGGCCGGGGTTGATCACTGAAGCTTTCTTT | CASSLGPGLITEAFF | . | TRBV5-1 | . | TRBJ1-1
TGTGCCAGCAGCGGCGTACTGACAGCCACTGAAGCTTTCTTT | CASSGVLTATEAFF | . | TRBV9 | once | TRBJ1-1
TGTGCCAGCAGCTACGGGGTCGGAGGGGTGTGGGGCTACACCTTC | CASSYGVGGVWGYTF | . | TRBV7-2 | . | TRBJ1-2
TGTGCCACCAGCAGAGAAGGGGGCGAGCAGCCCCAGCATTTT | CATSREGGEQPQHF | TRBD1 | TRBV15 | few | TRBJ1-5
TGTGCCAGCAGCGTAGCGGGGGGTGGGACAGATACGCAGTATTTT | CASSVAGGGTDTQYF | TRBD2 | TRBV9 | . | TRBJ2-3
TGTGCCAGCAGTCCAAGGGGGGGGTTCAACACTGAAGCTTTCTTT | CASSPRGGFNTEAFF | . | TRBV7-8 | . | TRBJ1-1
TGTGCCAGCAGCTTAGGTCAGGGGGCTGACGAGCAGTACTTC | CASSLGQGADEQYF | TRBD1 | TRBV7-8 | . | TRBJ2-7
TGTGCCACCAGTGACCCACAGGATAATTCACCCCTCCACTTT | CATSDPQDNSPLHF | . | TRBV24-1 | . | TRBJ1-6
TGCGCCAGCAGCCAAGATCGGCAGGGAGAAGCTTTCTTT | CASSQDRQGEAFF | . | TRBV4-3 | . | TRBJ1-1
TGTGCCAGCAGCAGCATGGACAATGAGCAGTTCTTC | CASSSMDNEQFF | . | TRBV11-3 | once | TRBJ2-1
TGTGCCAGTAGTATAGGGACAGGGGAACTTAGCTATGGCTACACCTTC | CASSIGTGELSYGYTF | TRBD1 | TRBV19 | . | TRBJ1-2
TGCGCCAGCAGCTCGCTTATACAGCGGGGGAACCAAGAGACCCAGTACTTC | CASSSLIQRGNQETQYF | TRBD2 | TRBV5-1 | . | TRBJ2-5
TGTGCCAGCAGCCGCCAAGGCAGGAAAAATGAAGCTTTCTTT | CASSRQGRKNEAFF | . | TRBV7-9 | once | TRBJ1-1
TGTGCCAGCAGGGGACGGGACAGATGGGACACTGAAGCTTTCTTT | CASRGRDRWDTEAFF | TRBD1 | TRBV11-3 | . | TRBJ1-1
TGTGCCAGCAGGGCGCAGGGGGATCAGCCCCAGCATTTT | CASRAQGDQPQHF | TRBD1 | TRBV6-5 | . | TRBJ1-5
TGTGCCACCAGCGGGACAGACGAAGCTTTCTTT | CATSGTDEAFF | TRBD1 | TRBV15 | . | TRBJ1-1
TGTGCCTGGAGAACAGCGAACACTGAAGCTTTCTTT | CAWRTANTEAFF | . | TRBV30 | . | TRBJ1-1